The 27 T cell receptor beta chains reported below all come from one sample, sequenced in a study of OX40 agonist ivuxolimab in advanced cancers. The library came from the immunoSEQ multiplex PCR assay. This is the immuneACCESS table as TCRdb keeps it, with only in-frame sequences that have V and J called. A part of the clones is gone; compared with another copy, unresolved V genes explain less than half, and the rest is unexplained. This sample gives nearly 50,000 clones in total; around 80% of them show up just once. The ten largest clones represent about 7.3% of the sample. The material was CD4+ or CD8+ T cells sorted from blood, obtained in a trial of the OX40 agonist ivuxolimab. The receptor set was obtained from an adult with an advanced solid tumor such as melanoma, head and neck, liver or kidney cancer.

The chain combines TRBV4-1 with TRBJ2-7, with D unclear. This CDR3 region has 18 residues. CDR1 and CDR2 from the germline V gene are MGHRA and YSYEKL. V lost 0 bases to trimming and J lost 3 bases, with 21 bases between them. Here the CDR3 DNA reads TGCGCCAGCAGCCAAGATCCCCCCCCGGGTGGCGCATACTACGAGCAGTACTTC. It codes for CASSQDPPPGGAYYEQYF.

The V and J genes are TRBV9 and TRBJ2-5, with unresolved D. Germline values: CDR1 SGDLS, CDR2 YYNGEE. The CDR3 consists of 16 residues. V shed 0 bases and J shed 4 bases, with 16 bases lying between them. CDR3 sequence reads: CASSVATRPFGETQYF. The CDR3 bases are TGTGCCAGCAGCGTAGCTACGCGGCCATTCGGAGAGACCCAGTACTTC.

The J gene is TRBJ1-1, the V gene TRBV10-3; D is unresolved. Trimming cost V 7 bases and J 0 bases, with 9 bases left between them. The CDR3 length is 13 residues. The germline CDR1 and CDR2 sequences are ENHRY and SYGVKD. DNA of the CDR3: TGTGCCATCATAGGTTCCATGAACACTGAAGCTTTCTTT. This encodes CAIIGSMNTEAFF.

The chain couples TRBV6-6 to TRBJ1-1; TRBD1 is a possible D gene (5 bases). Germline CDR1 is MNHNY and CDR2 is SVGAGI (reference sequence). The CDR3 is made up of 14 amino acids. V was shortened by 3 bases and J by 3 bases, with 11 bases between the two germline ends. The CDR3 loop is CASSYARGDTEAFF. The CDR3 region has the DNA TGTGCCAGCAGTTATGCCCGAGGGGACACTGAAGCTTTCTTT.

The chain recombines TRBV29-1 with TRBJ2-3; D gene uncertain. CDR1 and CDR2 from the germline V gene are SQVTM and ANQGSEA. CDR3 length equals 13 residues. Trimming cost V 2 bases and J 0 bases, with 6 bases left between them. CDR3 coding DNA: TGCAGCGTTGAAATGGGCAGCACAGATACGCAGTATTTT. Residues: CSVEMGSTDTQYF.

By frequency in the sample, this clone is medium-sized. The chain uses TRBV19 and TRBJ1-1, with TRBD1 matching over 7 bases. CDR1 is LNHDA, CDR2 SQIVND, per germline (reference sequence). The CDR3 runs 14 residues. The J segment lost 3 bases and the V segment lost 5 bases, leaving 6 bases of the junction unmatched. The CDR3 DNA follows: TGTGCCAGTAGTGGGATTGACAGGGACACTGAAGCTTTCTTT. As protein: CASSGIDRDTEAFF.

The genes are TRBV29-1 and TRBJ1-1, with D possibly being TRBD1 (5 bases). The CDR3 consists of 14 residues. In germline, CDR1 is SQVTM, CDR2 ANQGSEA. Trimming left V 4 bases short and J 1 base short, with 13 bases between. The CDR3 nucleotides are TGCAGCGTTGCAAGGGGCACAGCGAACACTGAAGCTTTCTTT. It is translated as CSVARGTANTEAFF.

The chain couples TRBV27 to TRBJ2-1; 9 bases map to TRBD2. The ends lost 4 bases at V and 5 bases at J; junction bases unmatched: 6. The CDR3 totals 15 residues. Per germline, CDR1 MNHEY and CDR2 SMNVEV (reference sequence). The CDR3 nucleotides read TGTGCCAGCAGTTGGGGACTAGCCCGAAACAATGAGCAGTTCTTC. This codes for CASSWGLARNNEQFF.

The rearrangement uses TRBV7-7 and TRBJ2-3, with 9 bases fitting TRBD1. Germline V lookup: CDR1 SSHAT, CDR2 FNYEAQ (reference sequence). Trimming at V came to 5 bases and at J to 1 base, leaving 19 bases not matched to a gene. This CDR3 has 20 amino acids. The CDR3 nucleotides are TGTGCCAGCAGCCTACCTTCATGGACAGGGGATACCGCTCGCACAGATACGCAGTATTTT. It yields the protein CASSLPSWTGDTARTDTQYF.

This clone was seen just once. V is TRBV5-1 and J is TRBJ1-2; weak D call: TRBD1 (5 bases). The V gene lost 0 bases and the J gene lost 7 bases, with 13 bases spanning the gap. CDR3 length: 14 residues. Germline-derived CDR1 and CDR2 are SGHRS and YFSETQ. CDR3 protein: CASSLEAGSGGYTF. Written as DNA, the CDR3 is TGCGCCAGCAGCTTGGAGGCAGGGTCGGGTGGCTACACCTTC.

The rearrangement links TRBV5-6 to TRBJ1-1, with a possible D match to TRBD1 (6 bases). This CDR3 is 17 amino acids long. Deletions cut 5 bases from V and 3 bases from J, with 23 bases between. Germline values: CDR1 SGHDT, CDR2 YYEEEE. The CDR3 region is CASSPSRGGYVYTEAFF. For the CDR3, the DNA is TGTGCCAGCAGTCCCTCCAGGGGAGGGTATGTGTACACTGAAGCTTTCTTT.

CDR3 sequence (DNA): TGTGCCAGCAGCTTGGGCAGCGGGAGGAGGGGTGAGCAGTACTTC. It translates to CASSLGSGRRGEQYF. The chain recombines TRBV5-4 with TRBJ2-7; 9 bases are a match to TRBD2. Germline loops: CDR1 SGHNT, CDR2 YYREEE (reference sequence). The CDR3 length is 15 residues. The J segment lost 7 bases and the V segment lost 0 bases, leaving 8 bases of the junction unmatched. The full variable domain, with the rest looked up from reference TRBV5-4 and TRBJ2-7, is ETGVTQSPTHLIKTRGQQVTLRCSSQSGHNTVSWYQQALGQGPQFIFQYYREEENGRGNFPPRFSGLQFPNYSSELNVNALELDDSALYLCASSLGSGRRGEQYFGPGTRLTVT.

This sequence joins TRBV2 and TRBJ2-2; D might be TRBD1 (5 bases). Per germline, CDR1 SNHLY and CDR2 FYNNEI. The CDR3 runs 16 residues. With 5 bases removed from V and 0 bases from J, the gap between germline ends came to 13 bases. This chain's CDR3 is CASSITDSANTGELFF. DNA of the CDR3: TGTGCCAGCAGTATAACCGACAGCGCGAACACCGGGGAGCTGTTTTTT.

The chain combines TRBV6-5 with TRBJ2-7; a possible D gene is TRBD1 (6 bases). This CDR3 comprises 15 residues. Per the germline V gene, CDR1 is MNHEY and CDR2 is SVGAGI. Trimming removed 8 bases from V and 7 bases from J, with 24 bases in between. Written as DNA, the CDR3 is TGTGCCAGCGACCCGACAGGCGATTTTACTGGGGAGCAGTACTTC. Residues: CASDPTGDFTGEQYF.

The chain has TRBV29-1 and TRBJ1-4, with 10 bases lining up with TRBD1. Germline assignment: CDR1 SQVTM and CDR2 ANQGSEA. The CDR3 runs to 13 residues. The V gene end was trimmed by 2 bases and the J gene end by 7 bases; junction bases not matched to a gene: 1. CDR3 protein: CSVERDRGEKLFF. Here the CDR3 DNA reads TGCAGCGTTGAACGGGACAGGGGTGAAAAACTGTTTTTT.

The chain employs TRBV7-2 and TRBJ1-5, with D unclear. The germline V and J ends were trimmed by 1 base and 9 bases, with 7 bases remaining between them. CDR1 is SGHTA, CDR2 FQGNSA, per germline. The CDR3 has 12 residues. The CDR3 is CASSLGPGPQHF. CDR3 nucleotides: TGTGCCAGCAGCTTAGGACCGGGGCCCCAGCATTTT.

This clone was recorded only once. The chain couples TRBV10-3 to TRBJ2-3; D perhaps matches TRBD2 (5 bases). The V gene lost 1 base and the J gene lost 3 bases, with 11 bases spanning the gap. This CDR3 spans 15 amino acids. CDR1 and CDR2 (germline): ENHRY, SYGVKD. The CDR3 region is CAISELLAKTDTQYF. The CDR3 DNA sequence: TGTGCCATCAGTGAGTTGCTAGCTAAGACAGATACGCAGTATTTT.

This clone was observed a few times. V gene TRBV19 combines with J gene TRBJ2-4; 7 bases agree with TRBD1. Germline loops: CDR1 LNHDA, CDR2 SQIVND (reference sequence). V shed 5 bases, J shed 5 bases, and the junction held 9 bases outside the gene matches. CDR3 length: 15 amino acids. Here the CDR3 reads CASSETGSAQNIQYF. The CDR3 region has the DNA TGTGCCAGTAGTGAGACAGGGAGTGCCCAAAACATTCAGTACTTC.

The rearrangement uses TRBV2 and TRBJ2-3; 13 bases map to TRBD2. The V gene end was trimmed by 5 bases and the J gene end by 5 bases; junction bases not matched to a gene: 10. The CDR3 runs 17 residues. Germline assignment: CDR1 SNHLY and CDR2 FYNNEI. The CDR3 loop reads CASSPGLAGDAGDTQYF. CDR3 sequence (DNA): TGTGCCAGCAGTCCTGGACTAGCGGGAGACGCGGGAGATACGCAGTATTTT. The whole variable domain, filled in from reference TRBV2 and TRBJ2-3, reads EPEVTQTPSHQVTQMGQEVILRCVPISNHLYFYWYRQILGQKVEFLVSFYNNEISEKSEIFDDQFSVERPDGSNFTLKIRSTKLEDSAMYFCASSPGLAGDAGDTQYFGPGTRLTVL.

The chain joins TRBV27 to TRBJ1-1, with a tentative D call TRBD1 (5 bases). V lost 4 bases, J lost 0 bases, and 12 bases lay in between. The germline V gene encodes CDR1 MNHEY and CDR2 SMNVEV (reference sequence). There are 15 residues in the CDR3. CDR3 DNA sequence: TGTGCCAGCAGTTCCATGGGGCAGATGAACACTGAAGCTTTCTTT. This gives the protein CASSSMGQMNTEAFF.

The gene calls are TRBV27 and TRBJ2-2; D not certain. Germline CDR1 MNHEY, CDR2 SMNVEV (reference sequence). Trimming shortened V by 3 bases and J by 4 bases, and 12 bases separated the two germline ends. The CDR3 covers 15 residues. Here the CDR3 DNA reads TGTGCCAGCAGTTTTCTAGGTTCGGTCACCGGGGAGCTGTTTTTT. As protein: CASSFLGSVTGELFF.

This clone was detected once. CDR3 coding DNA: TGTGCCAGCAGCTTAGCTTGGGGTACCGCCTACGAGCAGTACTTC. Its translation is CASSLAWGTAYEQYF. The J gene is TRBJ2-5, the V gene TRBV7-9, with unresolved D. The assigned J gene may be wrong: the sequence end matches TRBJ2-7 better. This CDR3 is 15 amino acids long. Germline V gene data show CDR1 as SEHNR and CDR2 as FQNEAQ (reference sequence).

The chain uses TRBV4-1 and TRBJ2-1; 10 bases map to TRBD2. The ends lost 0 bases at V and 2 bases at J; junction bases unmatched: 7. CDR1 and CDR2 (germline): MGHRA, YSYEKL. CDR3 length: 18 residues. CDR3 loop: CASSQEETSGQTYNEQFF. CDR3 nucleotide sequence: TGCGCCAGCAGCCAAGAGGAGACTAGCGGGCAAACCTACAATGAGCAGTTCTTC.

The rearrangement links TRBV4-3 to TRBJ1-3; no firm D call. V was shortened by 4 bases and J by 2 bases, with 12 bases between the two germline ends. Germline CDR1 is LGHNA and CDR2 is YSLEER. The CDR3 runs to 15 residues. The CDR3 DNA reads TGCGCCAGCAGCCCCGACCGTGGGGCTGGAAACACCATATATTTT. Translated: CASSPDRGAGNTIYF.

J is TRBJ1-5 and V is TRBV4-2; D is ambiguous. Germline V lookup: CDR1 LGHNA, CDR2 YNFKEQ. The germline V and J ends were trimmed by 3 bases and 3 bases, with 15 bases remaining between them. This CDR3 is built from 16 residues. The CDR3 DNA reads TGTGCCAGCAGCCAGGGCCGGGGTTCTGACAATCAGCCCCAGCATTTT. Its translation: CASSQGRGSDNQPQHF.

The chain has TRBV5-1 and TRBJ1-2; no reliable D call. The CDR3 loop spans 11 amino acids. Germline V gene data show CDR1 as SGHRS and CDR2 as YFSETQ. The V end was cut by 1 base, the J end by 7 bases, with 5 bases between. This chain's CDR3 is CASSLKGGYTF. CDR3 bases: TGCGCCAGCAGCTTGAAAGGTGGCTACACCTTC.

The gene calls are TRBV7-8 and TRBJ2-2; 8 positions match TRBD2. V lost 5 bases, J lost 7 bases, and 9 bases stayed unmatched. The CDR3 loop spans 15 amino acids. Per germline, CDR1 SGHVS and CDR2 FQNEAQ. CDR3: CASSNPGLVVGELFF. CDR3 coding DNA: TGTGCCAGCAGCAACCCGGGACTAGTGGTCGGGGAGCTGTTTTTT.